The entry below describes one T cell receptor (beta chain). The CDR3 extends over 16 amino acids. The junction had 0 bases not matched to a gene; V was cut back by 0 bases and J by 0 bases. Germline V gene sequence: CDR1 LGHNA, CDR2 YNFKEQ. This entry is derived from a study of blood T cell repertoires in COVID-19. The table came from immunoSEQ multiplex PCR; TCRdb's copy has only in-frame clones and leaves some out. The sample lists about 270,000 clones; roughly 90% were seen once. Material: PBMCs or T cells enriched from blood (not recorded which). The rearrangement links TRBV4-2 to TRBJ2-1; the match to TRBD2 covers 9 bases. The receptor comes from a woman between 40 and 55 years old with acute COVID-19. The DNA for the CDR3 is TGTGCCAGCAGCCAAGATAGCGGGGGCTCCTACAATGAGCAGTTCTTC. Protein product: CASSQDSGGSYNEQFF.